This entry lists 12 T cell receptor beta chains sequenced from one sample in a study of T cells expressing NK-cell markers. TCRdb re-analyzed the 5' RACE reads; it lists each CDR3 protein once, without DNA. The sample totals 400,000 to 500,000 distinct CDR3 sequences; its top ten clones hold 6% to 8%. Sequenced: blood T cells: a sorted CD56 or NKG2C T cell subset, CD4+ or CD8+ T cells, or bulk PBMC T cells (not recorded which). The receptors here all came from a woman between 18 and 70 years old in good health.

The chain carries TRBV12-3 or TRBV12-4 and TRBJ2-3; TCRdb's assignment of TRBD1 cannot be checked, as there is no DNA. The CDR3 has 16 residues. CDR3: CASSLIKGWVTDTQYF.

This chain links TRBV4-3 with TRBJ1-1. The V gene's germline CDR1 is LGHNA and CDR2 YSLEER. The CDR3 covers 13 residues. CDR3 region: CASSQVGFTEAFF.

The genes are TRBV7-9 and TRBJ2-5; no DNA is available, so the TRBD1 call from TCRdb remains unchecked. The CDR3 has 15 residues. Germline-derived CDR1 and CDR2 are SEHNR and FQNEAQ (reference sequence). CDR3 region: CASSLRVPTQETQYF.

V gene TRBV28 combines with J gene TRBJ2-7; there is no DNA to check the TCRdb D call of TRBD1. The germline V gene has CDR1 MDHEN and CDR2 SYDVKM. The CDR3 consists of 14 residues. The CDR3 loop is CASSLKPTVDEQYF.

V and J are TRBV5-1 and TRBJ2-7; TCRdb proposes TRBD1, but this gene call is untestable without DNA. Germline V CDR1 and CDR2: SGHRS, YFSETQ. The CDR3 runs to 14 residues. The CDR3 here is CASSLRDNLDEQYF. Using reference TRBV5-1 and TRBJ2-7 for the parts outside the CDR3, the full variable domain is KAGVTQTPRYLIKTRGQQVTLSCSPISGHRSVSWYQQTPGQGLQFLFEYFSETQRNKGNFPGRFSGRQFSNSRSEMNVSTLELGDSALYLCASSLRDNLDEQYFGPGTRLTVT.

The chain combines TRBV5-6 with TRBJ1-6. The CDR3 spans 12 residues. Germline V gives CDR1 SGHDT, CDR2 YYEEEE. This CDR3 is CASRDEGPLLHF. Using reference TRBV5-6 and TRBJ1-6 for the parts outside the CDR3, the full variable domain is DAGVTQSPTHLIKTRGQQVTLRCSPKSGHDTVSWYQQALGQGPQFIFQYYEEEERQRGNFPDRFSGHQFPNYSSELNVNALLLGDSALYLCASRDEGPLLHFGNGTRLTVT.

The gene calls are TRBV6-2 or TRBV6-3 and TRBJ2-1; TCRdb's assignment of TRBD2 cannot be checked, as there is no DNA. Germline V lookup: CDR1 MNHEY, CDR2 SVGEGT. CDR3 length: 12 amino acids. The CDR3 loop reads CASSYNSGEQFF.

The chain uses TRBV18 and TRBJ1-1; with no DNA, the TCRdb D assignment of TRBD1 cannot be verified. The germline gives CDR1 KGHSH, CDR2 LQKENI. The CDR3 extends over 14 amino acids. CDR3 sequence: CASSEDRLNTEAFF.

The genes are TRBV20-1 and TRBJ2-3; TCRdb's assignment of TRBD1 cannot be checked, as there is no DNA. Germline CDR1 DFQATT, CDR2 SNEGSKA (reference sequence). The CDR3 spans 15 residues. This CDR3 reads CSARGTGGDTDTQYF.

The rearrangement links TRBV15 to TRBJ1-4. In germline, CDR1 is LNHNV, CDR2 YYDKDF (reference sequence). The CDR3 sequence is 14 residues long. The CDR3 spells CATSNKREGEKLFF.

The genes are TRBV7-2 and TRBJ2-7; with no DNA, the TCRdb D assignment of TRBD2 cannot be verified. CDR3 size: 14 residues. Germline V gene data show CDR1 as SGHTA and CDR2 as FQGNSA. The CDR3 sequence is CASSLEGLTYEQYF.

The chain links TRBV24-1 to TRBJ2-1; as DNA is missing, the TRBD2 call by TCRdb cannot be tested. CDR3 size: 16 residues. The V gene's germline CDR1 is KGHDR and CDR2 SFDVKD. CDR3 loop: CATSAATSGSFNEQFF.